This TCR beta chain appears in the sequencing data of a study of blood T cell repertoires in COVID-19. Study overall: COVID-19 samples, acute and convalescent, were from the United States, Italy and Spain.

Individuals aged about 18 to 100 years were recruited from some 26 US areas. V was clipped by 7 bases and J by 0 bases, with 10 bases between them. Germline V lookup: CDR1 LGHNT, CDR2 FRNRAP. The CDR3 totals 13 residues. As handled by the study authors: Using reference gene primer amplification, nucleated cell counts were estimated. Sequencing used immunoSEQ multiplex PCR; TCRdb keeps in-frame clones, though not all of them. V and J calls and clone size are given by that table; D and trimming were obtained from the DNA. The top ten hold more than 0.9% of the sample, which has roughly 360,000 clones, more than 75% seen once.

This TCR was recovered from a woman between 25 and 40 years old with acute COVID-19. Material: PBMCs or T cells enriched from blood (not recorded which). This rearrangement joins TRBV12-5 to TRBJ2-7; a weak D match, TRBD2 (5 bases). CDR3 protein: CASVTGNSYEQYF. In DNA, the CDR3 is TGTGCTAGTGTTACCGGGAACTCCTACGAGCAGTACTTC.